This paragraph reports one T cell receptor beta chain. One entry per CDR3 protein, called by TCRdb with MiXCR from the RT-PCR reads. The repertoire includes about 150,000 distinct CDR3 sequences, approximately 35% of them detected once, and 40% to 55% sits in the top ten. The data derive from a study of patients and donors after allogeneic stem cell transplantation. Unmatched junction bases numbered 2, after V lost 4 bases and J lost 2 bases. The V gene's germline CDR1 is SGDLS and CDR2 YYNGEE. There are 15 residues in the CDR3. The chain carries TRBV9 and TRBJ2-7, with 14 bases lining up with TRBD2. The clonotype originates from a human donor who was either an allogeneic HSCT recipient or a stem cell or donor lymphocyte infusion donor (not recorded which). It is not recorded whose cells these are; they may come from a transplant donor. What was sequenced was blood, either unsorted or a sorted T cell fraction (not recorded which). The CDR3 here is CASSRGLAGAYEQYF. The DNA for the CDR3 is TGTGCCAGCAGCAGGGGACTAGCGGGGGCCTACGAGCAGTACTTC.